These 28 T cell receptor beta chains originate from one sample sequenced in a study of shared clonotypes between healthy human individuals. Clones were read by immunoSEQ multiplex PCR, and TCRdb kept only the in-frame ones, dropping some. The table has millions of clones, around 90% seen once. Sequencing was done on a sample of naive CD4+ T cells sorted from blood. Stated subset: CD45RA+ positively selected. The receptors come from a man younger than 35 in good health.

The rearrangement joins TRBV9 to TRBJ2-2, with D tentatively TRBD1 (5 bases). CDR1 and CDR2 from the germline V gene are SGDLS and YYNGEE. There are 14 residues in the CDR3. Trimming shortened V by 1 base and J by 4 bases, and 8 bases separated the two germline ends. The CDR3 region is CASSVPQGTGELFF. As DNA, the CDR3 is TGTGCCAGCAGCGTACCCCAGGGCACCGGGGAGCTGTTTTTT.

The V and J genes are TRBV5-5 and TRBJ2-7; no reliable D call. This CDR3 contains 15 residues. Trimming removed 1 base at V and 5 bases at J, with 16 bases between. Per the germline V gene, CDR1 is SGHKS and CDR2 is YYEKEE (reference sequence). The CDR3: CASSLRAGPTDEQYF. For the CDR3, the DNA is TGTGCCAGCAGCTTGCGGGCAGGCCCAACGGACGAGCAGTACTTC. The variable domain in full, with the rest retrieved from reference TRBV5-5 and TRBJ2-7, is DAGVTQSPTHLIKTRGQQVTLRCSPISGHKSVSWYQQVLGQGPQFIFQYYEKEERGRGNFPDRFSARQFPNYSSELNVNALLLGDSALYLCASSLRAGPTDEQYFGPGTRLTVT.

The CDR3: CASSLGFGDQPQHF. In DNA form, the CDR3 reads TGTGCCAGCAGCTTGGGGTTTGGGGATCAGCCCCAGCATTTT. The chain is built from TRBV5-6 and TRBJ1-5; D ambiguous. Looked up from germline, CDR1 is SGHDT and CDR2 is YYEEEE. Trimming took 0 bases from V and 5 from J, leaving 9 bases between them. This CDR3 has 14 amino acids.

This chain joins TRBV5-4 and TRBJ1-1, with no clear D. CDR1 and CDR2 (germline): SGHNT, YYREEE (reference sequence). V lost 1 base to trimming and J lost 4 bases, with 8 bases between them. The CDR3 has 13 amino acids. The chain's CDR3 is CASSLPATTEAFF. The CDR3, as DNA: TGTGCCAGCAGCTTGCCAGCAACCACTGAAGCTTTCTTT.

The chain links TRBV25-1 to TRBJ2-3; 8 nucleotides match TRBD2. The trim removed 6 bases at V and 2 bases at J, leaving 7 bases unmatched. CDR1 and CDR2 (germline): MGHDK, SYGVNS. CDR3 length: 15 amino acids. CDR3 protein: CASRRTSWSTDTQYF. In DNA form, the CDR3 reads TGTGCCAGCAGAAGGACTAGCTGGTCCACAGATACGCAGTATTTT.

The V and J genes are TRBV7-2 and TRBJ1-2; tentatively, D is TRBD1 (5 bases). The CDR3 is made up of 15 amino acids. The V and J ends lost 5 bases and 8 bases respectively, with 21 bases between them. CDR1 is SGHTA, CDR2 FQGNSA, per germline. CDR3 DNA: TGTGCCAGCAGCCCTGGGCAGGGAAGGTTTTACGGCTACACCTTC. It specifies CASSPGQGRFYGYTF.

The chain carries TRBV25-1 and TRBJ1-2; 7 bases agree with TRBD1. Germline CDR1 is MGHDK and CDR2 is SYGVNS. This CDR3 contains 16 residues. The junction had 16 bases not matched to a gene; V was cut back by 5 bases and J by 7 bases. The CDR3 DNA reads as TGTGCCAGCAGTCCGACAGGGTCCAACCCCAGGGGTGGCTACACCTTC. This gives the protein CASSPTGSNPRGGYTF.

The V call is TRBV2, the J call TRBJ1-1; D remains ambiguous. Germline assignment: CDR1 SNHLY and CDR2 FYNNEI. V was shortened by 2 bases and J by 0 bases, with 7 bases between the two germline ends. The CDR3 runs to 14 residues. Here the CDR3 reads CASSERRVNTEAFF. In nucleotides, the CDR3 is TGTGCCAGCAGTGAAAGGCGAGTGAACACTGAAGCTTTCTTT.

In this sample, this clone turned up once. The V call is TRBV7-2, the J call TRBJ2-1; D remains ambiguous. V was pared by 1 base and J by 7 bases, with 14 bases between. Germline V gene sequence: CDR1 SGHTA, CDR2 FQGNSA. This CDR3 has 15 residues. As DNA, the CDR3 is TGTGCCAGCAGCTTAGGGCAATTAGACATAAATGAGCAGTTCTTC. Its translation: CASSLGQLDINEQFF. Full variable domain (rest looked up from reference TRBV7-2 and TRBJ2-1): GAGVSQSPSNKVTEKGKDVELRCDPISGHTALYWYRQSLGQGLEFLIYFQGNSAPDKSGLPSDRFSAERTGGSVSTLTIQRTQQEDSAVYLCASSLGQLDINEQFFGPGTRLTVL.

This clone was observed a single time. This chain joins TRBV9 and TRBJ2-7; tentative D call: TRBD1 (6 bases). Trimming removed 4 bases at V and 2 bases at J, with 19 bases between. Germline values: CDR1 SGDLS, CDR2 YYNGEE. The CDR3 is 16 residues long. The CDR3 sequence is CASSPQGTLSAYEQYF. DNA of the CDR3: TGTGCCAGCAGCCCCCAGGGGACACTCTCGGCCTACGAGCAGTACTTC.

The CDR3 protein is CASSERAGERVAFF. The CDR3 region has the DNA TGTGCCAGCAGTGAAAGGGCAGGGGAGAGGGTTGCTTTCTTT. V and J are TRBV6-4 and TRBJ1-1; tentative D call: TRBD1 (6 bases). The germline V gene encodes CDR1 MRHNA and CDR2 SNTAGT. The CDR3 is 14 residues long. V dropped 3 bases and J dropped 11 bases, with 19 bases sitting between them.

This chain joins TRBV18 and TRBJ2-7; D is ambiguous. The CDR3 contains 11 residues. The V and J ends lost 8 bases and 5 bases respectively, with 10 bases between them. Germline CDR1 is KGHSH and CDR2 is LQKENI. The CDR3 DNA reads TGTGCCAGCCATAGCTTCCACGAGCAGTACTTC. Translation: CASHSFHEQYF.

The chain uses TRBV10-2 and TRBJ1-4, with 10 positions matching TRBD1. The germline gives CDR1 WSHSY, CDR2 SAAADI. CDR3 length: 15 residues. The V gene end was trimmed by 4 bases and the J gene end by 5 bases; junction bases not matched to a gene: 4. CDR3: CASSGQGAPNEKLFF. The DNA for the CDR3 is TGCGCCAGCAGTGGACAGGGGGCCCCGAATGAAAAACTGTTTTTT.

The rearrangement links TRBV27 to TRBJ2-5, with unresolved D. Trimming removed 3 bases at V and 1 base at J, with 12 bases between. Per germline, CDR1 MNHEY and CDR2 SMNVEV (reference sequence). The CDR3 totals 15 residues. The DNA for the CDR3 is TGTGCCAGCAGTTTCTCCTCTTGGAGCCAAGAGACCCAGTACTTC. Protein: CASSFSSWSQETQYF.

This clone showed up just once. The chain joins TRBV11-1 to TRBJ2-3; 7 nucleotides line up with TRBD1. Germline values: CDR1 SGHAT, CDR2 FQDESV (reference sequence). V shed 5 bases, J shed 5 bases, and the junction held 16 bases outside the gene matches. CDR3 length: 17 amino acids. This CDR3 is CASSPLLRLQGVDTQYF. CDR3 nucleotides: TGTGCCAGCAGCCCTCTCCTACGGCTCCAGGGGGTAGATACGCAGTATTTT.

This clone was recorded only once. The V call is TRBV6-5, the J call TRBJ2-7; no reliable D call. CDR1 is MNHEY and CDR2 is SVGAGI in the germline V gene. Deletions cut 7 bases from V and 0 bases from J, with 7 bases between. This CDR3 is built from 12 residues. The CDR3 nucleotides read TGTGCCAGCACTCATCGCTCCTACGAGCAGTACTTC. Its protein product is CASTHRSYEQYF.

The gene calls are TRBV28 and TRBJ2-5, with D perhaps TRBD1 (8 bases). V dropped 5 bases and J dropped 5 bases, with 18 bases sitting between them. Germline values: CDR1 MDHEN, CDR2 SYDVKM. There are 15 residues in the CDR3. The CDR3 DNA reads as TGTGCCAGCAGTCGAGACAGGGGAGGGGACGAGACCCAGTACTTC. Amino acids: CASSRDRGGDETQYF.

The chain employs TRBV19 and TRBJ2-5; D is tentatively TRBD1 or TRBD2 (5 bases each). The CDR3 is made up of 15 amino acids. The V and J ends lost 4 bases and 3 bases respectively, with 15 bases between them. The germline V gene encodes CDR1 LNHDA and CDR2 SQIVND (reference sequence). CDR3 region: CASSRAAGGKETQYF. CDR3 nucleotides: TGTGCCAGTAGTAGAGCGGCTGGGGGTAAAGAGACCCAGTACTTC.

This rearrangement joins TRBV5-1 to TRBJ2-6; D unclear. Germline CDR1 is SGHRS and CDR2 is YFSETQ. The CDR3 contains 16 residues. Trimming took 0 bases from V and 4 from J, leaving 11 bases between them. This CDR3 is CASSLVGDSGANVLTF. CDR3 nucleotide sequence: TGCGCCAGCAGCTTGGTCGGTGACTCCGGGGCCAACGTCCTGACTTTC.

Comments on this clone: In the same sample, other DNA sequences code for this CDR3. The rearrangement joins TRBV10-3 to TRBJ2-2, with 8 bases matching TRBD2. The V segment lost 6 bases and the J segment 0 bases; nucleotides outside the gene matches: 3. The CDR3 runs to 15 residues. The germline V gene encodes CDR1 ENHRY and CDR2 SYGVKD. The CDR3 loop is CAISLAGANTGELFF. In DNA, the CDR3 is TGTGCCATCAGCCTAGCGGGTGCGAACACCGGGGAGCTGTTTTTT.

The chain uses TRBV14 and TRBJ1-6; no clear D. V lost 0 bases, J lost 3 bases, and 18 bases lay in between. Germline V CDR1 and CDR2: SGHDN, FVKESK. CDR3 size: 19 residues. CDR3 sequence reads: CASSQDAGSSPLYNSPLHF. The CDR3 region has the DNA TGTGCCAGCAGCCAAGACGCTGGGTCTTCCCCCCTCTATAATTCACCCCTCCACTTT. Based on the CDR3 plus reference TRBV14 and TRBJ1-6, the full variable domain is EAGVTQFPSHSVIEKGQTVTLRCDPISGHDNLYWYRRVMGKEIKFLLHFVKESKQDESGMPNNRFLAERTGGTYSTLKVQPAELEDSGVYFCASSQDAGSSPLYNSPLHFGNGTRLTVT.

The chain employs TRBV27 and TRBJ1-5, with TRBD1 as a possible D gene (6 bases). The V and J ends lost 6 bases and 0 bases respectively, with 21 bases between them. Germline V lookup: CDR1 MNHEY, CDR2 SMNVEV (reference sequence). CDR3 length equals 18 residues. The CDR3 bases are TGTGCCAGCAGGTGGATAGGGGGACCTAATGATAGCAATCAGCCCCAGCATTTT. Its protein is CASRWIGGPNDSNQPQHF.

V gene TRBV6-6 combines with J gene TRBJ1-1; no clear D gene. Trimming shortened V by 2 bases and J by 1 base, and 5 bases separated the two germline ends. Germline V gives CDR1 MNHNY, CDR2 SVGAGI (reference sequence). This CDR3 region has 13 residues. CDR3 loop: CASSYDSNTEAFF. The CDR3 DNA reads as TGTGCCAGCAGTTACGATTCGAACACTGAAGCTTTCTTT.

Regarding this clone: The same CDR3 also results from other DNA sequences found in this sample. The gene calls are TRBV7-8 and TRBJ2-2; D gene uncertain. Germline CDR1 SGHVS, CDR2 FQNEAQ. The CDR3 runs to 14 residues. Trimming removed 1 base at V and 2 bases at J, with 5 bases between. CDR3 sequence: CASSLGSNTGELFF. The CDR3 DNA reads TGTGCCAGCAGCTTAGGCTCAAACACCGGGGAGCTGTTTTTT.

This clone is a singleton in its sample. The CDR3: CASRTTGTANQPQHF. In DNA, the CDR3 is TGCGCCAGCAGGACGACGGGGACAGCCAATCAGCCCCAGCATTTT. This sequence joins TRBV10-2 and TRBJ1-5; TRBD1 matches at 7 bases. The CDR3 runs to 15 residues. J lost 3 bases, V lost 6 bases, and 8 bases had no gene match. Per the germline V gene, CDR1 is WSHSY and CDR2 is SAAADI.

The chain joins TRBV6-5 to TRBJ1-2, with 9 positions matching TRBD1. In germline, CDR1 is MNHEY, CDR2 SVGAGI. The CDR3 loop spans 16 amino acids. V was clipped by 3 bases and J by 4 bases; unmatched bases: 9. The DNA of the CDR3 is TGTGCCAGCAGTTATTTTCGGGACAGGGCAAGCTATGGCTACACCTTC. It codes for CASSYFRDRASYGYTF.

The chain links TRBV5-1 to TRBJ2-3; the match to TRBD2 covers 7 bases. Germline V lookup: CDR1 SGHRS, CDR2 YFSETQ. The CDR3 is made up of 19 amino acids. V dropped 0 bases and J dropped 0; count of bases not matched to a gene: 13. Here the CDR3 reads CASSLEVAGVGASTDTQYF. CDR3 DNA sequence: TGCGCCAGCAGCTTGGAAGTGGCGGGAGTAGGGGCTAGCACAGATACGCAGTATTTT.

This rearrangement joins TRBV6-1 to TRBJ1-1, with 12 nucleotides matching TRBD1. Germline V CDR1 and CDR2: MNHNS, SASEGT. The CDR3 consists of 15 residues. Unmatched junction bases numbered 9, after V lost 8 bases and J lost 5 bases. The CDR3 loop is CASRVGTGGLTEAFF. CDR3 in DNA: TGTGCCAGCCGGGTTGGGACAGGGGGCTTGACTGAAGCTTTCTTT.